One sample yielded the 20 T cell receptor beta chains listed below, sequenced in a study of regulatory T cells in long-lasting Graves disease. Time point here: newly diagnosed GD, antithyroid drugs for less than 3 months. Researchers made the TCR library from RNA that was extracted from PBMCs. TCR beta libraries were built with iRepertoire HTBI primers and Arm-PCR of CDR3 regions. One entry per CDR3 protein results from TCRdb running MiXCR on the multiplex PCR reads. The sample records 550,000 to 700,000 distinct CDR3 sequences, about 16% being singletons. This same sample was also taken into another study, of T cells in Graves' hyperthyroidism and ophthalmopathy.

Sequenced here: peripheral blood mononuclear cells (PBMCs), sampled at new diagnosis, from a patient treated with antithyroid drugs. These receptors all stem from a man younger than 35 with Graves disease.

The rearrangement joins TRBV30 to TRBJ1-3; D is ambiguous. The CDR3 loop spans 12 amino acids. Trimming took 2 bases from V and 10 from J, leaving 12 bases between them. The germline gives CDR1 GTSNPN, CDR2 SVGIG (reference sequence). CDR3 bases: TGTGCCTGGAGTCGGGGATCCCAAACCATATATTTT. It specifies CAWSRGSQTIYF. Variable domain in full (rest from reference TRBV30 and TRBJ1-3): SQTIHQWPATLVQPVGSPLSLECTVEGTSNPNLYWYRQAAGRGLQLLFYSVGIGQISSEVPQNLSASRPQDRQFILSSKKLLLSDSGFYLCAWSRGSQTIYFGEGSWLTVV.

This clonotype was found many times. The chain employs TRBV5-1 and TRBJ2-1; tentative D call: TRBD2 (6 bases). Germline CDR1 reads SGHRS; CDR2 reads YFSETQ. This CDR3 is built from 13 residues. The ends were cut back, 8 bases at V and 0 bases at J, with 9 bases in the middle. This CDR3 reads CARTGSSYNEQFF. CDR3 sequence (DNA): TGCGCCAGGACCGGGAGCTCCTACAATGAGCAGTTCTTC.

Of note for this clonotype: A much larger clone lies one base from this, so it may be a read error. The genes are TRBV13 and TRBJ2-7; perhaps D is TRBD1 or TRBD2 (5 bases each). This CDR3 has 13 residues. V was pared by 5 bases and J by 5 bases, with 13 bases between. CDR1 PRHDT and CDR2 FYEKMQ come from the germline V gene (reference sequence). CDR3 nucleotide sequence: TGTGCCAGCAGCACCAGGGACCTCCACGAGCAGTACTTC. Its protein is CASSTRDLHEQYF.

This clonotype was detected many times. V and J are TRBV6-1 and TRBJ2-7; 8 positions match TRBD2. Germline V gives CDR1 MNHNS, CDR2 SASEGT. This CDR3 spans 13 amino acids. The V segment lost 5 bases and the J segment 5 bases; nucleotides outside the gene matches: 5. The CDR3 coding sequence is TGTGCCAGCAGTCGACTAGCGAGAAACGAGCAGTACTTC. It is translated as CASSRLARNEQYF.

This clonotype was seen repeatedly, ten times or more. This chain joins TRBV30 and TRBJ2-1; 7 positions agree with TRBD2. The CDR3 is 13 residues long. CDR1 and CDR2 from the germline V gene are GTSNPN and SVGIG (reference sequence). V gave up 0 bases and J gave up 7 bases; unmatched junction bases: 3. CDR3 DNA: TGTGCCTGGAGTGTACTAGCGACAAATGAGCAGTTCTTC. Amino acid sequence: CAWSVLATNEQFF.

Many counts were recorded for this clonotype. The rearrangement uses TRBV2 and TRBJ1-2, with 7 bases that match TRBD1. The CDR3 runs to 13 residues. After removal of 6 bases from V and 8 bases from J, the junction contained 9 bases not matched to a gene. Germline-derived CDR1 and CDR2 are SNHLY and FYNNEI. This CDR3 reads CASRPGGLLGYTF. Written as DNA, the CDR3 is TGTGCCAGCAGGCCAGGGGGACTTCTCGGCTACACCTTC.

This clonotype appeared a few times. The chain is built from TRBV7-9 and TRBJ2-1; TRBD2 agrees at 11 bases. The CDR3 has 16 residues. V was clipped by 1 base and J by 8 bases; unmatched bases: 7. Germline CDR1 is SEHNR and CDR2 is FQNEAQ (reference sequence). In nucleotides, the CDR3 is TGTGCCAGCAGCTTAGTCCTTAGCGGGGGGGGGGATGAGCAGTTCTTC. Its protein product is CASSLVLSGGGDEQFF.

This clonotype occurred a few times. V gene TRBV20-1 combines with J gene TRBJ2-1; weak D call: TRBD2 (5 bases). The germline CDR1 and CDR2 sequences are DFQATT and SNEGSKA (reference sequence). CDR3 length: 13 amino acids. The ends were cut back, 6 bases at V and 4 bases at J, with 13 bases in the middle. The CDR3 loop is CSARAGGYNEQFF. In nucleotides, the CDR3 is TGCAGTGCCCGGGCAGGAGGATACAATGAGCAGTTCTTC.

In this sample, this clonotype turned up a few times. The chain couples TRBV6-2 or TRBV6-3 to TRBJ2-4; no clear D. V was shortened by 5 bases and J by 0 bases, with 11 bases between the two germline ends. The CDR3 has 15 residues. Germline values: CDR1 MNHEY, CDR2 SVGEGT. For the CDR3, the DNA is TGTGCCAGCAGTGAAGCCCTACTAGCCAAAAACATTCAGTACTTC. Amino acids: CASSEALLAKNIQYF.

The chain combines TRBV20-1 with TRBJ2-2; D unclear. The CDR3 sequence is 15 residues long. V gave up 2 bases and J gave up 3 bases, with 13 bases separating them. Germline lookup yields CDR1 DFQATT and CDR2 SNEGSKA (reference sequence). The CDR3 protein is CSARSLNEYTGELFF. The CDR3 DNA reads TGCAGTGCTAGATCCCTGAATGAATACACCGGGGAGCTGTTTTTT.

This chain uses TRBV6-4 with TRBJ1-5, with D uncertain. Trimming stripped 6 bases from V and 6 bases from J, with 21 bases between. The CDR3 is 16 residues long. The germline V gene has CDR1 MRHNA and CDR2 SNTAGT. The CDR3 protein is CASRTGGERIGQPQHF. The CDR3 region has the DNA TGTGCCAGCAGGACGGGCGGGGAGAGGATCGGTCAGCCCCAGCATTTT.

Of note for this clonotype: A clone one base away is much larger, so this may be a read error. This sequence joins TRBV2 and TRBJ2-1; no firm D call. This CDR3 has 12 amino acids. V shed 6 bases and J shed 5 bases, with 8 bases lying between them. Germline V gene sequence: CDR1 SNHLY, CDR2 FYNNEI. In nucleotides, the CDR3 is TGTGCCAGCAGCACCAACAACAATGAGCAGTTCTTC. It translates to CASSTNNNEQFF.

This clonotype was recorded a few times. The chain carries TRBV15 and TRBJ1-1, with TRBD1 as a possible D gene (5 bases). The CDR3 is 15 amino acids. V lost 0 bases, J lost 2 bases, and 10 bases lay in between. Germline lookup yields CDR1 LNHNV and CDR2 YYDKDF (reference sequence). CDR3 sequence reads: CATSREPGVNTEAFF. For the CDR3, the DNA is TGTGCCACCAGCAGAGAACCGGGGGTAAACACTGAAGCTTTCTTT.

Ten or more counts support this clonotype. V gene TRBV2 combines with J gene TRBJ2-7; no firm D call. CDR3 size: 12 residues. V gave up 6 bases and J gave up 0 bases, with 6 bases separating them. Germline assignment: CDR1 SNHLY and CDR2 FYNNEI. The chain's CDR3 is CASSRNSYEQYF. The CDR3 coding sequence is TGTGCCAGCAGCCGTAACTCCTACGAGCAGTACTTC. The full variable domain, with the rest looked up from reference TRBV2 and TRBJ2-7, is EPEVTQTPSHQVTQMGQEVILRCVPISNHLYFYWYRQILGQKVEFLVSFYNNEISEKSEIFDDQFSVERPDGSNFTLKIRSTKLEDSAMYFCASSRNSYEQYFGPGTRLTVT.

This clonotype was counted a few times. The chain joins TRBV4-2 to TRBJ2-1; 7 positions agree with TRBD2. V lost 4 bases to trimming and J lost 5 bases; unmatched junction nucleotides: 17. Germline CDR1 LGHNA, CDR2 YNFKEQ. The CDR3 is 18 residues long. The CDR3 loop is CASSPSTSSPGYNNEQFF. The CDR3 bases are TGTGCCAGCAGCCCCTCGACTAGCTCCCCAGGGTATAACAATGAGCAGTTCTTC.

There are a few counts of this clonotype. The chain combines TRBV6-1 with TRBJ2-1; D gene uncertain. V was shortened by 1 base and J by 5 bases, with 9 bases between the two germline ends. The CDR3 sequence is 14 residues long. The germline gives CDR1 MNHNS, CDR2 SASEGT. This CDR3 is CASSEGPGNNEQFF. The CDR3 DNA reads TGTGCCAGCAGTGAAGGTCCAGGCAACAATGAGCAGTTCTTC.

This chain joins TRBV5-1 and TRBJ2-3; D remains unclear. V lost 0 bases and J lost 3, with 5 bases in between. Germline CDR1 and CDR2: SGHRS and YFSETQ. The CDR3 totals 13 residues. CDR3 sequence: CASSLDQTDTQYF. As DNA, the CDR3 is TGCGCCAGCAGCTTGGACCAGACAGATACGCAGTATTTT.

J is TRBJ2-1 and V is TRBV6-1; 11 positions agree with TRBD1. V trimming: 5 bases; J trimming: 8 bases; junction bases outside the gene matches: 5. The length of the CDR3 is 14 residues. Germline CDR1 MNHNS, CDR2 SASEGT. In DNA, the CDR3 is TGTGCCAGCAGTACCGGGACAGGGGGTTATGAGCAGTTCTTC. It translates to CASSTGTGGYEQFF.

Only a few counts were recorded for this clonotype. This chain connects TRBV4-2 to TRBJ2-3, with 12 bases aligning to TRBD2. Germline V lookup: CDR1 LGHNA, CDR2 YNFKEQ. V lost 2 bases to trimming and J lost 3 bases; unmatched junction nucleotides: 0. This CDR3 comprises 15 residues. The CDR3 sequence is CASSQTSGRTDTQYF. As DNA, the CDR3 is TGTGCCAGCAGCCAAACTAGCGGGAGGACAGATACGCAGTATTTT.

The sample holds many counts of this clonotype. V is TRBV5-1 and J is TRBJ2-7; D tentatively fits TRBD1 or TRBD2 (5 bases each). The CDR3 extends over 13 amino acids. V was trimmed by 5 bases and J by 3 bases, leaving 12 bases between them. Germline values: CDR1 SGHRS, CDR2 YFSETQ. CDR3 bases: TGCGCCAGCAGGGGGGACGTCGGCTACGAGCAGTACTTC. Translating it yields CASRGDVGYEQYF.